This entry lists 20 T cell receptor beta chains sequenced from one sample in a study of T cells in Graves' hyperthyroidism and ophthalmopathy. RNA transcripts served as the template for amplifying TCR beta CDR3 regions. The HTBI set primed first-round TCR CDR3 RT-PCR. Via MiXCR, TCRdb re-called the multiplex PCR reads, giving one row per CDR3 protein. The data contain 250,000 to 400,000 distinct CDR3 sequences, approximately 13% of them singletons. The sequencing sample was made of blood. Every receptor here comes from a woman in her thirties or forties with Graves' ophthalmopathy.

Details on this clonotype: Since a much larger clone is just one base distant, this may be a read error. The chain has TRBV2 and TRBJ2-3; D is perhaps TRBD1 (6 bases). The CDR3 has 16 amino acids. Germline V gene data show CDR1 as SNHLY and CDR2 as FYNNEI. CDR3 amino acids: CAGSEGVGSVADTQYF. The CDR3 DNA reads as TGTGCCGGCAGTGAGGGGGTCGGCTCAGTGGCAGATACGCAGTATTTT. The whole variable domain, remainder taken from reference TRBV2 and TRBJ2-3, is EPEVTQTPSHQVTQMGQEVILRCVPISNHLYFYWYRQILGQKVEFLVSFYNNEISEKSEIFDDQFSVERPDGSNFTLKIRSTKLEDSAMYFCAGSEGVGSVADTQYFGPGTRLTVL.

To note about this clonotype: A junction end diverges from the germline sequence, so it may reflect a read error. The chain is built from TRBV28 and TRBJ1-1, with D tentatively TRBD1 (6 bases). Germline CDR1 is MDHEN and CDR2 is SYDVKM. The CDR3 runs to 17 residues. CDR3 sequence reads: CASSSPPGGQEETGAFF. In nucleotides, the CDR3 is TGTGCCAGCAGTTCCCCCCCGGGGGGGCAGGAGGAAACTGGAGCTTTCTTT.

This clonotype was recorded many times. J is TRBJ2-1 and V is TRBV20-1; D is unclear. The CDR3 runs to 11 residues. The V gene's germline CDR1 is DFQATT and CDR2 SNEGSKA (reference sequence). V was pared by 3 bases and J by 2 bases, with 2 bases between. DNA of the CDR3: TGCAGTGCTAGCCCCTACAATGAGCAGTTCTTC. The encoded protein is CSASPYNEQFF.

The chain recombines TRBV13 with TRBJ2-7; no firm D call. The germline V gene encodes CDR1 PRHDT and CDR2 FYEKMQ (reference sequence). Trimming pared 2 bases from V and 3 bases from J, leaving 11 bases between. This CDR3 region has 14 residues. CDR3 DNA sequence: TGTGCCAGCAGCTTACTTTTACAGAACTACGAGCAGTACTTC. Its protein is CASSLLLQNYEQYF.

This clonotype was seen repeatedly, ten times or more. This chain uses TRBV27 with TRBJ2-1; D is uncertain. Trimming cost V 2 bases and J 10 bases, with 15 bases left between them. Germline V lookup: CDR1 MNHEY, CDR2 SMNVEV (reference sequence). The length of the CDR3 is 14 residues. Written as DNA, the CDR3 is TGTGCCAGCAGTTTAAGTACTCCACAATTCGAGCAGTTCTTC. This gives the protein CASSLSTPQFEQFF.

This clonotype was counted many times. The chain has TRBV2 and TRBJ1-4, with TRBD1 matching over 9 bases. Germline CDR1 SNHLY, CDR2 FYNNEI. The CDR3 has 15 amino acids. J lost 10 bases, V lost 3 bases, and 9 bases had no gene match. CDR3 region: CASSEGTGSPAKLFF. CDR3 nucleotides: TGTGCCAGCAGTGAGGGGACAGGGTCGCCTGCAAAACTGTTTTTT.

The V and J genes are TRBV3-1 and TRBJ2-5, with D possibly being TRBD2 (6 bases). The germline V gene encodes CDR1 LGHDT and CDR2 YNNKEL (reference sequence). This CDR3 has 17 residues. V lost 1 base, J lost 0 bases, and 15 bases lay in between. CDR3 nucleotides: TGTGCCAGCAGCCAAGGCGGGGTAGGAACGTACCAAGAGACCCAGTACTTC. It specifies CASSQGGVGTYQETQYF.

In its sample, this clonotype was seen many times. V usage is TRBV27 and J usage is TRBJ2-3; a weak D match, TRBD1 (7 bases). The CDR3 consists of 15 residues. Trimming stripped 8 bases from V and 4 bases from J, with 19 bases between. Germline assignment: CDR1 MNHEY and CDR2 SMNVEV (reference sequence). The CDR3 coding sequence is TGTGCCAGCGGTGGAGGGGGCGGTTACCCAGATACGCAGTATTTT. It is translated as CASGGGGGYPDTQYF.

There are many counts of this clonotype. This chain uses TRBV6-6 with TRBJ1-1; 7 bases align to TRBD1. J was trimmed by 0 bases and V by 1 base; bases with no gene match: 8. Germline V CDR1 and CDR2: MNHNY, SVGAGI (reference sequence). The CDR3 has 17 residues. CDR3 loop: CASSYLQPGQMNTEAFF. Here the CDR3 DNA reads TGTGCCAGCAGTTACTTACAACCGGGACAGATGAACACTGAAGCTTTCTTT.

This clonotype was detected many times. The chain uses TRBV28 and TRBJ2-1; no clear D. Trimming stripped 4 bases from V and 12 bases from J, with 13 bases between. The CDR3 loop spans 12 amino acids. Germline V gene lookup returns CDR1 MDHEN and CDR2 SYDVKM. This chain's CDR3 is CASSSLPGGQFF. The CDR3 region has the DNA TGTGCCAGCAGTTCGCTACCGGGCGGGCAGTTCTTC.

This clonotype appeared a few times. The rearrangement joins TRBV12-3 or TRBV12-4 to TRBJ1-6; the D gene is possibly TRBD1 (5 bases). CDR3 length: 14 amino acids. V lost 6 bases and J lost 7, with 13 bases in between. The chain's CDR3 is CASRGVGKNSPLHF. CDR3 DNA: TGTGCCAGCAGAGGGGTAGGGAAGAATTCACCCCTCCACTTT.

This clonotype has a count of ten or more. CDR3 amino acids: CASSFSSGRPETQYF. The DNA of the CDR3 is TGTGCCAGCAGTTTTTCTAGCGGGAGACCAGAGACCCAGTACTTC. The chain links TRBV28 to TRBJ2-5; 10 nucleotides match TRBD2. V lost 3 bases to trimming and J lost 4 bases; unmatched junction nucleotides: 5. The CDR3 extends over 15 amino acids. CDR1 MDHEN and CDR2 SYDVKM come from the germline V gene. Based on the CDR3 plus reference TRBV28 and TRBJ2-5, the full variable domain is DVKVTQSSRYLVKRTGEKVFLECVQDMDHENMFWYRQDPGLGLRLIYFSYDVKMKEKGDIPEGYSVSREKKERFSLILESASTNQTSMYLCASSFSSGRPETQYFGPGTRLLVL.

The gene calls are TRBV7-6 and TRBJ2-3; 12 bases align to TRBD2. The germline V gene encodes CDR1 SGHVS and CDR2 FNYEAQ. Germline trimming cut 5 bases from V and 2 bases from J; bases unmatched to any gene: 17. The CDR3 spans 20 residues. DNA of the CDR3: TGTGCCAGCAGCGCTAGCGGGGGGGCACACCTCGCATCGTTCACAGATACGCAGTATTTT. The encoded protein is CASSASGGAHLASFTDTQYF. The complete variable domain, with remaining parts taken from reference TRBV7-6 and TRBJ2-3, reads GAGVSQSPRYKVTKRGQDVALRCDPISGHVSLYWYRQALGQGPEFLTYFNYEAQQDKSGLPNDRFSAERPEGSISTLTIQRTEQRDSAMYRCASSASGGAHLASFTDTQYFGPGTRLTVL.

This clonotype was found many times. The chain has TRBV2 and TRBJ1-1; 8 bases align to TRBD1. V trimming: 6 bases; J trimming: 11 bases; junction bases outside the gene matches: 11. The CDR3 is 13 residues long. Per germline, CDR1 SNHLY and CDR2 FYNNEI. The DNA of the CDR3 is TGTGCCAGCAGCAGGACAGGGTCGGGTATGGCTTTCTTT. This sequence encodes CASSRTGSGMAFF. The variable domain in full, completed from reference TRBV2 and TRBJ1-1, reads EPEVTQTPSHQVTQMGQEVILRCVPISNHLYFYWYRQILGQKVEFLVSFYNNEISEKSEIFDDQFSVERPDGSNFTLKIRSTKLEDSAMYFCASSRTGSGMAFFGQGTRLTVV.

This clonotype was seen more than once but under ten times. V and J are TRBV20-1 and TRBJ2-3; D is unclear. Trimming pared 2 bases from V and 5 bases from J, leaving 8 bases between. Germline CDR1 reads DFQATT; CDR2 reads SNEGSKA (reference sequence). The CDR3 extends over 12 amino acids. The CDR3 protein is CSARPDIDTQYF. DNA of the CDR3: TGCAGTGCTAGACCGGATATAGATACGCAGTATTTT.

In its sample, this clonotype was seen many times. The CDR3 DNA is TGTGCCACCAGCAGAGGGGACGGAGGCTGGACTGAAGCTTTCTTT. It translates to CATSRGDGGWTEAFF. V and J are TRBV15 and TRBJ1-1; the D gene is possibly TRBD1 (5 bases). This CDR3 spans 15 amino acids. Trimming removed 1 base at V and 5 bases at J, with 14 bases between. Germline V gene sequence: CDR1 LNHNV, CDR2 YYDKDF (reference sequence).

In this sample, this clonotype turned up many times. This chain connects TRBV6-1 to TRBJ2-7; TRBD2 matches at 11 bases. The CDR3 loop spans 15 amino acids. The J segment lost 2 bases and the V segment lost 5 bases, leaving 5 bases of the junction unmatched. The germline gives CDR1 MNHNS, CDR2 SASEGT. CDR3 region: CASSYTSGSTYEQYF. Here the CDR3 DNA reads TGTGCCAGCAGTTACACTAGCGGGAGCACCTACGAGCAGTACTTC.

This clonotype occurred a few times. Here the CDR3 DNA reads TGTGCCAGTAGTATTGGGAACCAGGGAGAGACCCAGTACTTC. Translating gives CASSIGNQGETQYF. The rearrangement joins TRBV19 to TRBJ2-5; TRBD1 is a possible D gene (5 bases). V was shortened by 3 bases and J by 4 bases, with 12 bases between the two germline ends. The germline V gene has CDR1 LNHDA and CDR2 SQIVND (reference sequence). The CDR3 is made up of 14 amino acids.

This clonotype was seen at least ten times. The chain employs TRBV27 and TRBJ1-6, with 10 bases identical to TRBD1. V gave up 5 bases and J gave up 4 bases; unmatched junction bases: 14. Per germline, CDR1 MNHEY and CDR2 SMNVEV (reference sequence). The CDR3 is made up of 19 amino acids. CDR3 sequence reads: CASSTATPGTGDYNSPLHF. Here the CDR3 DNA reads TGTGCCAGCAGTACCGCCACCCCCGGGACAGGGGATTATAATTCACCCCTCCACTTT.

This clonotype has ten or more counts. The CDR3 protein is CASSIDGDYNSPLHF. DNA for the CDR3: TGTGCCAGTAGTATAGACGGGGATTATAATTCACCCCTCCACTTT. The chain couples TRBV19 to TRBJ1-6; D is unclear. Germline assignment: CDR1 LNHDA and CDR2 SQIVND (reference sequence). Trimming took 0 bases from V and 4 from J, leaving 7 bases between them. CDR3 size: 15 residues.